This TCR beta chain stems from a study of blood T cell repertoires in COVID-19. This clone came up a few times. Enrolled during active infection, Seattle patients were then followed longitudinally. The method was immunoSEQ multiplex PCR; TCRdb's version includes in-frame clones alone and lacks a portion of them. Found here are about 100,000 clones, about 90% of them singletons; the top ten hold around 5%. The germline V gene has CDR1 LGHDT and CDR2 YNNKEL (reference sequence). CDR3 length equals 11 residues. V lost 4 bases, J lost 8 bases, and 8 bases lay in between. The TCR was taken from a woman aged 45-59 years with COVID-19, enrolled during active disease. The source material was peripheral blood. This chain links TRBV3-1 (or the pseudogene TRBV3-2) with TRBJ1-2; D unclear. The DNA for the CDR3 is TGTGCCAGCAGCCGGGGAGGGGGCTACACCTTC. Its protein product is CASSRGGGYTF.